This T cell receptor beta chain was identified during a study of T cell repertoires in ileal Crohn's disease. The wider study: All patients had surgery for stricturing (approximately 60%) or penetrating (around 40%) disease. Postoperative therapy was given to about half: around 12 thiopurines, 18 anti-TNF agents. Notes on the study in general: Compared with non-smokers, active smokers at surgery showed more clonal expansions.

Eligibility required adulthood, ileal or ileocolonic Crohn's disease and indicated ileocolonic resection. About this clone: As yet, its antigen is unknown.

Measured with immunoSEQ multiplex PCR; TCRdb has only the in-frame clones, and not every one. In the table there are about 31,000 clones, 80% to 85% of which are singletons. Germline V gene data show CDR1 as ENHRY and CDR2 as SYGVKD. This CDR3 is 15 amino acids long. Losses at the gene ends were 0 bases for V and 8 bases for J; bases not matched to a gene: 6. J is TRBJ1-4 and V is TRBV10-3; TRBD1 aligns across 7 bases. This receptor was obtained from an adult with Crohn's disease. Sequencing used ileal tissue. DNA of the CDR3: TGTGCCATCAGTGAGTCGAACAGGGGTGGGGAAAAACTGTTTTTT. This codes for CAISESNRGGEKLFF.